This T cell receptor (beta chain) was recorded in a study of blood T cell repertoires in COVID-19. This clone was detected only a few times. In the original analysis: Nucleated cell number was recorded as an estimate derived from reference gene primer amplification. Here immunoSEQ multiplex PCR was the method, and the copy in TCRdb shows in-frame clones only, minus some. V, J and clone size are those of that table, while D and trimming were read from the DNA. The repertoire holds about 140,000 clones, with about 80% as singletons. The sequence came from a woman in her forties or fifties who had recovered from COVID-19. What was sequenced was PBMCs or T cells enriched from blood (not recorded which).

CDR3 amino acids: CAWSVRGVRVNYGYTF. For the CDR3, the DNA is TGTGCCTGGAGTGTACGCGGTGTCAGGGTAAACTATGGCTACACCTTC. This chain connects TRBV30 to TRBJ1-2; TRBD1 is a possible D gene (5 bases). This CDR3 has 16 residues. Germline V gives CDR1 GTSNPN, CDR2 SVGIG (reference sequence). V dropped 0 bases and J dropped 2 bases, with 16 bases sitting between them.